A selection of T cell receptor beta chains follows, all from one sample in a study of shared clonotypes between healthy human individuals. Data came from immunoSEQ multiplex PCR; TCRdb stores just in-frame clones and leaves some out. The sample holds around 1.5 million clones, 98% seen once. The material sequenced was naive CD4+ T cells sorted from blood. These TCRs come from a man aged 25-45 years in good health. CDR3s include the opening cysteine and the closing phenylalanine or tryptophan. Fields, in order: J gene, clone size, D gene, V gene, CDR3 protein, CDR3 DNA. A D gene is named only where the DNA matches it firmly. Size values are once, few and many counts, or a class for expanded clones, and some rows have none.

J gene: TRBJ1-5; clone size: -; D gene: -; V gene: TRBV6-1; CDR3 protein: CASSEGRIQPQHF; CDR3 DNA: TGTGCCAGCAGTGAAGGGAGGATTCAGCCCCAGCATTTT
J gene: TRBJ2-1; clone size: -; D gene: TRBD2; V gene: TRBV19; CDR3 protein: CASKLAGSNEQFF; CDR3 DNA: TGTGCCAGTAAACTAGCGGGCTCCAATGAGCAGTTCTTC
J gene: TRBJ1-4; clone size: -; D gene: TRBD1; V gene: TRBV5-4; CDR3 protein: CASSGETGTGATNEKLFF; CDR3 DNA: TGTGCCAGCAGCGGTGAGACCGGGACAGGAGCAACTAATGAAAAACTGTTTTTT
J gene: TRBJ2-7; clone size: once; D gene: -; V gene: TRBV10-3; CDR3 protein: CAAGAQGSGTYEQYF; CDR3 DNA: TGTGCCGCAGGGGCTCAGGGGTCGGGCACCTACGAGCAGTACTTC
J gene: TRBJ2-3; clone size: -; D gene: TRBD1; V gene: TRBV2; CDR3 protein: CASSELGQGVDTQYF; CDR3 DNA: TGTGCCAGCAGTGAACTGGGACAGGGGGTAGATACGCAGTATTTT
J gene: TRBJ2-5; clone size: -; D gene: -; V gene: TRBV7-8; CDR3 protein: CASSLGKETQYF; CDR3 DNA: TGTGCCAGCAGCTTAGGAAAGGAGACCCAGTACTTC
J gene: TRBJ2-1; clone size: -; D gene: -; V gene: TRBV6-1; CDR3 protein: CASNPGNLVYNEQFF; CDR3 DNA: TGTGCCAGCAATCCGGGCAATTTAGTTTACAATGAGCAGTTCTTC
J gene: TRBJ2-1; clone size: -; D gene: TRBD1; V gene: TRBV19; CDR3 protein: CASRGTGVYNEQFF; CDR3 DNA: TGTGCCAGTAGGGGGACAGGGGTATACAATGAGCAGTTCTTC
J gene: TRBJ2-7; clone size: -; D gene: -; V gene: TRBV2; CDR3 protein: CASRTGGYEQYF; CDR3 DNA: TGTGCCAGCAGGACCGGTGGATACGAGCAGTACTTC
J gene: TRBJ1-2; clone size: -; D gene: -; V gene: TRBV5-1; CDR3 protein: CASSQLTSNYGYTF; CDR3 DNA: TGCGCCAGCAGCCAGTTGACAAGTAACTATGGCTACACCTTC
J gene: TRBJ1-1; clone size: -; D gene: -; V gene: TRBV10-3; CDR3 protein: CAISEPGQMNTEAFF; CDR3 DNA: TGTGCCATCAGTGAGCCCGGACAGATGAACACTGAAGCTTTCTTT
J gene: TRBJ1-2; clone size: -; D gene: -; V gene: TRBV4-1; CDR3 protein: CASSQTGSDYYGYTF; CDR3 DNA: TGCGCCAGCAGCCAGACCGGGTCTGACTACTATGGCTACACCTTC
J gene: TRBJ2-1; clone size: -; D gene: TRBD2; V gene: TRBV10-1; CDR3 protein: CASSENDPSGNNEQFF; CDR3 DNA: TGCGCCAGCAGTGAGAATGATCCTAGCGGGAACAATGAGCAGTTCTTC
J gene: TRBJ2-1; clone size: -; D gene: -; V gene: TRBV10-1; CDR3 protein: CASSEGGFPNEQFF; CDR3 DNA: TGCGCCAGCAGTGAGGGGGGTTTTCCAAATGAGCAGTTCTTC
J gene: TRBJ2-7; clone size: -; D gene: -; V gene: TRBV27; CDR3 protein: CASSLASQNYEQYF; CDR3 DNA: TGTGCCAGCAGTTTAGCTAGCCAAAACTACGAGCAGTACTTC
J gene: TRBJ1-1; clone size: -; D gene: -; V gene: TRBV29-1; CDR3 protein: CSVVGRMNTEAFF; CDR3 DNA: TGCAGCGTTGTGGGACGGATGAACACTGAAGCTTTCTTT